The 25 T cell receptor beta chains reported below all come from one sample, sequenced in a study of blood T cell repertoires in COVID-19. The protocol was immunoSEQ multiplex PCR, while the TCRdb copy is restricted to in-frame clones and leaves out a portion. The table lists around 160,000 clones, roughly 81% of them singletons, with roughly 8.8% in the top ten. Sequenced: peripheral blood. Receptors originate from a human donor with acute or convalescent COVID-19. The donor label of this sample is uncertain.

The rearrangement uses TRBV11-2 and TRBJ1-2, with TRBD1 identical over 7 bases. Trimming took 2 bases from V and 4 from J; bases not matched to a gene: 4. The CDR3 contains 14 residues. Germline V CDR1 and CDR2: SGHAT, FQNNGV. Here the CDR3 reads CASSLTGQLYGYTF. As DNA, the CDR3 is TGTGCCAGCAGCTTAACGGGACAGCTCTATGGCTACACCTTC.

The chain links TRBV5-1 to TRBJ1-2; a weak D match, TRBD1 (6 bases). CDR3 length equals 13 residues. The germline CDR1 and CDR2 sequences are SGHRS and YFSETQ. The V end lost 4 bases, the J end lost 7 bases, and 14 bases lay between the germline ends. The CDR3 DNA follows: TGCGCCAGCAGCACTACAGGGACGACTGGCTACACCTTC. Protein sequence: CASSTTGTTGYTF.

CDR3 DNA sequence: TGTGCCAGTAACGAGGTTATCACCAAAAACATTCAGTACTTC. Encoded protein: CASNEVITKNIQYF. The chain couples TRBV19 to TRBJ2-4; D not resolved. Germline V gene sequence: CDR1 LNHDA, CDR2 SQIVND (reference sequence). Trimming shortened V by 7 bases and J by 2 bases, and 12 bases separated the two germline ends. This CDR3 comprises 14 residues.

CDR3 residues: CASRTEPNTEAFF. The DNA of the CDR3 is TGTGCCAGCAGGACAGAGCCCAACACTGAAGCTTTCTTT. The chain carries TRBV7-9 and TRBJ1-1; D is perhaps TRBD1 (5 bases). Trimming shortened V by 6 bases and J by 2 bases, and 10 bases separated the two germline ends. CDR3 size: 13 residues. Germline loops: CDR1 SEHNR, CDR2 FQNEAQ (reference sequence).

The chain recombines TRBV7-8 with TRBJ2-3; perhaps TRBD1 as D (6 bases). The germline V gene encodes CDR1 SGHVS and CDR2 FQNEAQ. The CDR3 runs 16 residues. Trimming shortened V by 2 bases and J by 0 bases, and 12 bases separated the two germline ends. The CDR3 DNA follows: TGTGCCAGCAGCTTATTCTTGGGGGCGAGCACAGATACGCAGTATTTT. Translating it yields CASSLFLGASTDTQYF. The variable domain in full, with the rest retrieved from reference TRBV7-8 and TRBJ2-3, is GAGVSQSPRYKVAKRGQDVALRCDPISGHVSLFWYQQALGQGPEFLTYFQNEAQLDKSGLPSDRFFAERPEGSVSTLKIQRTQQEDSAVYLCASSLFLGASTDTQYFGPGTRLTVL.

This clone occurred a few times. The gene calls are TRBV19 and TRBJ2-1; TRBD1 might be the D (6 bases). The germline gives CDR1 LNHDA, CDR2 SQIVND (reference sequence). The CDR3 contains 13 residues. The V gene lost 5 bases and the J gene lost 4 bases, with 9 bases spanning the gap. The DNA of the CDR3 is TGTGCCAGTAGTGCGGACAGTTACAATGAGCAGTTCTTC. Encoded protein: CASSADSYNEQFF.

The chain couples TRBV6-5 to TRBJ1-2; tentatively, D is TRBD1 (5 bases). Germline CDR1 MNHEY, CDR2 SVGAGI. This CDR3 contains 13 residues. V lost 8 bases, J lost 4 bases, and 14 bases lay in between. The CDR3: CASSRGGSYGYTF. CDR3 DNA sequence: TGTGCCAGCTCAAGGGGAGGGAGCTATGGCTACACCTTC.

This chain links TRBV5-4 with TRBJ1-2, with D possibly TRBD1 on 5 matching bases. This CDR3 spans 15 amino acids. V lost 4 bases to trimming and J lost 8 bases, with 21 bases between them. Germline CDR1 and CDR2: SGHNT and YYREEE (reference sequence). The CDR3 bases are TGTGCCAGCAGCCCGAGCCCAGGGAGGGAGACAGGCTACACCTTC. Protein sequence: CASSPSPGRETGYTF.

V usage is TRBV13 and J usage is TRBJ1-4; no firm D call. CDR1 and CDR2 from the germline V gene are PRHDT and FYEKMQ (reference sequence). This CDR3 comprises 14 residues. V lost 0 bases and J 7 bases, leaving 9 bases between the germline ends. The CDR3 protein is CASSLGAGGEKLFF. The CDR3 DNA sequence: TGTGCCAGCAGCTTAGGGGCCGGAGGTGAAAAACTGTTTTTT.

The gene calls are TRBV10-1 and TRBJ2-1, with D tentatively TRBD2 (6 bases). V lost 6 bases and J 5 bases, leaving 14 bases between the germline ends. This CDR3 is built from 14 residues. CDR1 WNHNN and CDR2 SYGVQD come from the germline V gene (reference sequence). The CDR3 coding sequence is TGCGCCAGCAGCCCCGGAGGGATCCACAATGAGCAGTTCTTC. It encodes CASSPGGIHNEQFF.

J is TRBJ1-2 and V is TRBV6-1; 7 bases fit TRBD1. This CDR3 region has 15 residues. CDR1 and CDR2 (germline): MNHNS, SASEGT. The V gene end was trimmed by 0 bases and the J gene end by 3 bases; junction bases not matched to a gene: 4. The DNA of the CDR3 is TGTGCCAGCAGTGAAGCACCAGGGGGGTACTATGGCTACACCTTC. Amino acids: CASSEAPGGYYGYTF.

The CDR3 DNA sequence: TGTGCTAGTGGTTTGGAACAGGGTACTGAAGCTTTCTTT. This gives the protein CASGLEQGTEAFF. The rearrangement joins TRBV12-5 to TRBJ1-1; a possible D gene is TRBD1 (6 bases). This CDR3 comprises 13 residues. Germline V gene data show CDR1 as LGHNT and CDR2 as FRNRAP. V was pared by 1 base and J by 5 bases, with 8 bases between.

The rearrangement links TRBV24-1 to TRBJ2-1, with D maybe TRBD2 (5 bases). Germline values: CDR1 KGHDR, CDR2 SFDVKD. The CDR3 is 15 amino acids. V was shortened by 1 base and J by 6 bases, with 12 bases between the two germline ends. The CDR3 region is CATSDFGRVGNEQFF. The CDR3 nucleotides read TGTGCCACCAGTGATTTTGGGCGGGTGGGCAATGAGCAGTTCTTC.

The chain carries TRBV27 and TRBJ1-4; perhaps TRBD1 as D (5 bases). Germline V gene lookup returns CDR1 MNHEY and CDR2 SMNVEV (reference sequence). V dropped 2 bases and J dropped 4 bases, with 14 bases sitting between them. This CDR3 region has 16 residues. Here the CDR3 DNA reads TGTGCCAGCAGTTTAAGGTTTACCAGGGTTAATGAAAAACTGTTTTTT. It codes for CASSLRFTRVNEKLFF.

There are a few counts of this clone. The chain carries TRBV24-1 and TRBJ2-1; the match to TRBD1 covers 8 bases. Trimming at V came to 0 bases and at J to 3 bases, leaving 3 bases not matched to a gene. Looked up from germline, CDR1 is KGHDR and CDR2 is SFDVKD. The CDR3 is made up of 16 amino acids. CDR3 protein: CATSDLSTGGYNEQFF. CDR3 DNA: TGTGCCACCAGTGATTTGAGCACAGGGGGCTACAATGAGCAGTTCTTC.

This clone appeared a few times. The J gene is TRBJ2-7, the V gene TRBV10-3; TRBD1 is a possible D gene (6 bases). Per the germline V gene, CDR1 is ENHRY and CDR2 is SYGVKD. CDR3 length: 13 amino acids. V was cut by 6 bases and J by 3 bases, with 12 bases left in between. The CDR3 region is CAISLGTSYEQYF. The CDR3, as DNA: TGTGCCATCAGCTTAGGGACAAGCTACGAGCAGTACTTC.

This chain joins TRBV11-2 and TRBJ2-3, with D unclear. The CDR3 runs to 15 residues. In germline, CDR1 is SGHAT, CDR2 FQNNGV. V lost 2 bases and J lost 2, with 11 bases in between. The CDR3 sequence: CASSLRSFSTDTQYF. The CDR3 DNA reads as TGTGCCAGCAGCTTAAGGAGCTTCTCCACAGATACGCAGTATTTT.

V gene TRBV2 combines with J gene TRBJ2-6; 7 nucleotides agree with TRBD2. The germline V gene encodes CDR1 SNHLY and CDR2 FYNNEI. J gave up 9 bases and V 3 bases, and 8 bases lay outside the gene matches. This CDR3 region has 15 residues. The CDR3 here is CASSESRGGGNVLTF. CDR3 DNA: TGTGCCAGCAGTGAGTCACGCGGGGGAGGCAACGTCCTGACTTTC.

The chain combines TRBV18 with TRBJ2-2, with TRBD1 as a possible D gene (6 bases). Germline V gene lookup returns CDR1 KGHSH and CDR2 LQKENI. The ends were cut back, 5 bases at V and 3 bases at J, with 13 bases in the middle. The CDR3 covers 15 residues. The CDR3 region is CASSSQGIDTGELFF. As DNA, the CDR3 is TGTGCCAGCTCATCGCAGGGGATCGACACCGGGGAGCTGTTTTTT.

This clone was found once. This chain uses TRBV27 with TRBJ1-6, with TRBD1 as a possible D gene (5 bases). Trimming removed 2 bases at V and 7 bases at J, with 9 bases between. There are 14 residues in the CDR3. Germline V gene data show CDR1 as MNHEY and CDR2 as SMNVEV (reference sequence). CDR3: CASSLGGGNSPLHF. Here the CDR3 DNA reads TGTGCCAGCAGTTTAGGGGGGGGGAATTCACCCCTCCACTTT.

CDR3 nucleotide sequence: TGTGCCAGCAGCTTAGGACAGGGCTTCTCGAACACCGGGGAGCTGTTTTTT. This codes for CASSLGQGFSNTGELFF. The chain employs TRBV7-8 and TRBJ2-2, with 7 bases identical to TRBD1. With V trimmed by 1 base and J by 0 bases, 5 bases remained unmatched. CDR1 and CDR2 from the germline V gene are SGHVS and FQNEAQ. The CDR3 consists of 17 residues. The full variable domain, rest sourced from reference TRBV7-8 and TRBJ2-2, is GAGVSQSPRYKVAKRGQDVALRCDPISGHVSLFWYQQALGQGPEFLTYFQNEAQLDKSGLPSDRFFAERPEGSVSTLKIQRTQQEDSAVYLCASSLGQGFSNTGELFFGEGSRLTVL.

V gene TRBV3-1 (or the pseudogene TRBV3-2) combines with J gene TRBJ2-5; D might be TRBD1 (6 bases). The CDR3 is 14 amino acids. V lost 7 bases to trimming and J lost 5 bases, with 17 bases between them. CDR1 is LGHDT and CDR2 is YNNKEL in the germline V gene (reference sequence). CDR3 in DNA: TGTGCCAGCAACCTATTGAACAGGGAGGAGACCCAGTACTTC. Its translation is CASNLLNREETQYF.

The chain links TRBV5-4 to TRBJ1-1; 7 bases fit TRBD1. Germline assignment: CDR1 SGHNT and CDR2 YYREEE (reference sequence). Trimming removed 2 bases from V and 4 bases from J; junction bases left unmatched: 2. The length of the CDR3 is 13 residues. The CDR3 loop is CASSFQGVTEAFF. The CDR3 DNA reads TGTGCCAGCAGCTTTCAGGGGGTCACTGAAGCTTTCTTT.

This clone was seen more than once but under ten times. This chain links TRBV5-1 with TRBJ2-2; 7 bases are shared with TRBD1. The trim removed 4 bases at V and 2 bases at J, leaving 5 bases unmatched. The germline V gene has CDR1 SGHRS and CDR2 YFSETQ. The CDR3 runs to 15 residues. CDR3 nucleotides: TGCGCCAGCAGCCCCCGACAGGGAAACACCGGGGAGCTGTTTTTT. This gives the protein CASSPRQGNTGELFF.

This clone was counted between two and nine times. The rearrangement uses TRBV10-3 and TRBJ2-3, with TRBD1 matching over 10 bases. Trimming removed 10 bases from V and 2 bases from J; junction bases left unmatched: 3. Germline V gene data show CDR1 as ENHRY and CDR2 as SYGVKD. The CDR3 spans 13 residues. The CDR3, as DNA: TGTGCCAACGGACAGGGGGACACAGATACGCAGTATTTT. Translation gives CANGQGDTDTQYF.